This TCR beta chain derives from a study of shared clonotypes between healthy human individuals. Whole-study context: Per donor, three plates held CD4 naive cells, three held CD4 memory, two held CD8 naive and one held CD8 memory.

Trimming pared 5 bases from V and 4 bases from J, leaving 15 bases between. The CDR3 has 15 residues. Germline CDR1 and CDR2: SGHAT and FQNNGV. Study observations and caveats: Owing to a small donor count, the genetic and exposure-history diversity represented was limited.

Sorted-subset replicate PCRs used about 200 ng DNA, tens of thousands of T cell genomes. Generated by immunoSEQ multiplex PCR, the TCRdb table keeps only in-frame clones and is missing some. The sample holds roughly 2.5 million clones, roughly 92% seen once. Healthy HIV-negative adults without recent acute infections or vaccinations served as donors. For this clone: Its specificity is not known.

The material sequenced was naive CD4+ T cells sorted from blood. Subset: CD45RA+ positively selected. The chain recombines TRBV11-2 with TRBJ1-3; weak D call: TRBD1 (6 bases). The receptor was isolated from a man between 18 and 29 years old in good health. The CDR3 bases are TGTGCCAGCAGCGCAGTGGGGGCGTCCGGAAACACCATATATTTT. Translated: CASSAVGASGNTIYF.